One and the same sample provided the 2 T cell receptor beta chains below, sequenced in a study of human T cells and chemical hapten exposure. TCRdb reprocessed the 5' RACE reads via MiXCR and lists one record per CDR3 protein. The table includes roughly 81,000 distinct CDR3 sequences, 7% to 8% detected once. The study extracted total RNA from unfractionated whole blood. These TCRs come from a male donor in good health.

In this sample, this clonotype turned up many times. The CDR3 region has the DNA TGTGCCAGCAGCCCCGCAAGGTCATCCTACGAGCAGTACTTC. Its translation: CASSPARSSYEQYF. V is TRBV7-2 and J is TRBJ2-7; no reliable D call. Trimming removed 5 bases from V and 1 base from J, with 12 bases in between. The V gene's germline CDR1 is SGHTA and CDR2 FQGNSA. The CDR3 contains 14 residues.

The table lists this clonotype with a few counts. CDR3 sequence (DNA): TGCGCCAGCAGCCCGACAGGGTCCACTGAAGCTTTCTTT. This translates into CASSPTGSTEAFF. The V and J genes are TRBV4-3 and TRBJ1-1; TRBD1 matches 7 bases. CDR1 LGHNA and CDR2 YSLEER come from the germline V gene. V lost 4 bases, J lost 4 bases, and 3 bases stayed unmatched. The CDR3 sequence is 13 residues long.